The 22 T cell receptor beta chains presented below share a single source sample, sequenced in a study of identical twins. TCRdb independently ran MiXCR on the 5' RACE reads; one entry per CDR3 protein. The table has just under 550,000 distinct CDR3 sequences, roughly 15% seen once. This same sample was also part of a study on yellow fever vaccine responses in identical twins.

Specimen: CD4+ T cells sorted from blood. Source of these receptors: a woman aged 18-30 years in good health.

The chain uses TRBV12-3 or TRBV12-4 and TRBJ2-2; D call uncertain. This CDR3 contains 14 residues. The germline V and J ends were trimmed by 5 bases and 5 bases, with 12 bases remaining between them. The CDR3 region is CASSPEFPTGELFF. The CDR3 DNA reads as TGTGCCAGCAGTCCTGAGTTCCCGACCGGGGAGCTGTTTTTT.

This clonotype occurred a few times. V and J are TRBV28 and TRBJ2-7, with 10 bases fitting TRBD2. With V trimmed by 1 base and J by 4 bases, 4 bases remained unmatched. Germline V CDR1 and CDR2: MDHEN, SYDVKM. The CDR3 is 15 residues long. In DNA, the CDR3 is TGTGCCAGCAGTTTATCCGCTAGCGGGGGTTACGAGCAGTACGTC. It specifies CASSLSASGGYEQYV.

The chain joins TRBV11-2 to TRBJ1-3, with D unresolved. CDR3 size: 15 residues. Germline V gives CDR1 SGHAT, CDR2 FQNNGV. V was clipped by 0 bases and J by 0 bases, with 6 bases between them. CDR3 sequence reads: CASSLDRFSGNTIYF. Here the CDR3 DNA reads TGTGCCAGCAGCTTAGACCGGTTCTCTGGAAACACCATATATTTT. The full variable domain, its missing parts supplied by reference TRBV11-2 and TRBJ1-3, is EAGVAQSPRYKIIEKRQSVAFWCNPISGHATLYWYQQILGQGPKLLIQFQNNGVVDDSQLPKDRFSAERLKGVDSTLKIQPAKLEDSAVYLCASSLDRFSGNTIYFGEGSWLTVV.

This clonotype turned up a few times. This rearrangement joins TRBV5-1 to TRBJ2-7, with 9 bases lining up with TRBD1. Per the germline V gene, CDR1 is SGHRS and CDR2 is YFSETQ. The J segment lost 7 bases and the V segment lost 3 bases, leaving 11 bases of the junction unmatched. The CDR3 loop spans 15 amino acids. CDR3 sequence (DNA): TGCGCCAGCAGCTCACCGGGACAGGGCGTTCGGGAGCAGTACTTC. Protein product: CASSSPGQGVREQYF.

The sample holds a few counts of this clonotype. This chain connects TRBV15 to TRBJ2-3; no definite D call. This CDR3 has 15 residues. The V gene's germline CDR1 is LNHNV and CDR2 YYDKDF (reference sequence). V shed 3 bases and J shed 5 bases, with 15 bases lying between them. The CDR3 protein is CATSRSPTMRDTQYF. In DNA, the CDR3 is TGTGCCACCAGCAGGTCCCCCACGATGAGAGATACGCAGTATTTT.

A few counts support this clonotype. The V gene is TRBV10-3, the J gene TRBJ2-7; 9 bases fit TRBD1. Germline values: CDR1 ENHRY, CDR2 SYGVKD. Trimming removed 5 bases from V and 0 bases from J; junction bases left unmatched: 5. This CDR3 has 15 amino acids. DNA for the CDR3: TGTGCCATCAGTAAGGACAGGGGTAGCTCCTACGAGCAGTACGTC. This sequence encodes CAISKDRGSSYEQYV.

The chain recombines TRBV28 with TRBJ2-1, with 9 bases identical to TRBD2. CDR1 and CDR2 from the germline V gene are MDHEN and SYDVKM. The V gene end was trimmed by 6 bases and the J gene end by 5 bases; junction bases not matched to a gene: 17. The CDR3 has 18 amino acids. This CDR3 is CASSPGGLAGAPNNEQFF. The CDR3 bases are TGTGCCAGCAGCCCAGGGGGGTTAGCGGGAGCCCCAAACAATGAGCAGTTCTTC.

The gene calls are TRBV4-2 and TRBJ2-1, with 7 bases matching TRBD1. Germline V CDR1 and CDR2: LGHNA, YNFKEQ. Losses at the gene ends were 4 bases for V and 8 bases for J; bases not matched to a gene: 11. CDR3 length: 15 residues. The CDR3 protein is CASSPSGQQNYEQFF. Written as DNA, the CDR3 is TGTGCCAGCAGCCCCTCGGGACAGCAGAACTATGAGCAGTTCTTC.

This clonotype was seen at least ten times. This chain connects TRBV7-9 to TRBJ1-1; D ambiguous. Germline V lookup: CDR1 SEHNR, CDR2 FQNEAQ (reference sequence). The CDR3 runs 13 residues. Trimming took 5 bases from V and 1 from J, leaving 8 bases between them. CDR3 amino acids: CASSHSENTEAFF. In DNA, the CDR3 is TGTGCCAGCAGCCACAGTGAGAACACTGAAGCTTTCTTT.

The chain has TRBV28 and TRBJ2-7; 10 nucleotides align to TRBD2. The CDR3 is 16 amino acids. The germline V gene has CDR1 MDHEN and CDR2 SYDVKM. J lost 2 bases, V lost 6 bases, and 10 bases had no gene match. The CDR3 spells CASSSILAGATYEQYF. In DNA, the CDR3 is TGTGCCAGCAGCTCAATCCTAGCGGGAGCCACCTACGAGCAGTACTTC.

This clonotype showed up just a few times. The chain joins TRBV3-1 to TRBJ1-2, with a possible D match to TRBD1 (5 bases). V was shortened by 8 bases and J by 5 bases, with 9 bases between the two germline ends. Germline loops: CDR1 LGHDT, CDR2 YNNKEL (reference sequence). This CDR3 has 11 residues. The CDR3 DNA follows: TGTGCCAGCCGGGGGGGATATGGCTACACCTTC. Translated, it gives CASRGGYGYTF.

This clonotype has more than one count but fewer than ten. The chain combines TRBV20-1 with TRBJ2-5, with D possibly being TRBD1 (7 bases). V dropped 3 bases and J dropped 3 bases, with 14 bases sitting between them. This CDR3 has 14 residues. Germline values: CDR1 DFQATT, CDR2 SNEGSKA (reference sequence). CDR3: CSARAGGSKETQYF. The CDR3 DNA reads as TGCAGTGCTAGGGCAGGGGGGTCCAAAGAGACCCAGTACTTC.

The chain is built from TRBV11-2 and TRBJ1-4; 7 nucleotides match TRBD1. CDR1 is SGHAT, CDR2 FQNNGV, per germline. CDR3 length equals 20 residues. Trimming at V came to 2 bases and at J to 2 bases, leaving 17 bases not matched to a gene. The DNA of the CDR3 is TGTGCCAGCAGCTTATCCCGACAGGGTGAAATACCGAAGACTAATGAAAAACTGTTTTTT. This translates into CASSLSRQGEIPKTNEKLFF.

This chain links TRBV3-1 with TRBJ2-3, with 7 nucleotides matching TRBD2. The CDR3 length is 16 residues. The J segment lost 0 bases and the V segment lost 1 base, leaving 4 bases of the junction unmatched. The germline V gene encodes CDR1 LGHDT and CDR2 YNNKEL (reference sequence). CDR3 DNA: TGTGCCAGCAGCCAAGTAGCGGGTACTAGCACAGATACGCAGTATTTT. It yields the protein CASSQVAGTSTDTQYF.

V and J are TRBV5-1 and TRBJ2-2; possibly TRBD2 for D (5 bases). CDR1 and CDR2 (germline): SGHRS, YFSETQ. V was shortened by 0 bases and J by 10 bases, with 7 bases between the two germline ends. The CDR3 has 12 residues. CDR3 amino acids: CASSLGGLELFF. CDR3 DNA: TGCGCCAGCAGCTTGGGAGGGCTGGAGCTGTTTTTT.

The chain has TRBV5-1 and TRBJ1-5; 8 nucleotides agree with TRBD1. J was trimmed by 7 bases and V by 2 bases; bases with no gene match: 8. CDR1 and CDR2 (germline): SGHRS, YFSETQ. The CDR3 spans 15 residues. DNA for the CDR3: TGCGCCAGCAGCTTTACTGGACAGGGTGGCCAGCCCCAGCATTTT. Its translation is CASSFTGQGGQPQHF. Based on the CDR3 plus reference TRBV5-1 and TRBJ1-5, the full variable domain is KAGVTQTPRYLIKTRGQQVTLSCSPISGHRSVSWYQQTPGQGLQFLFEYFSETQRNKGNFPGRFSGRQFSNSRSEMNVSTLELGDSALYLCASSFTGQGGQPQHFGDGTRLSIL.

The V and J genes are TRBV20-1 and TRBJ2-3; a weak D match, TRBD2 (6 bases). V was cut by 5 bases and J by 4 bases, with 19 bases left in between. The CDR3 runs 15 residues. From germline, CDR1 is DFQATT and CDR2 SNEGSKA (reference sequence). CDR3 sequence: CSAYTGDVQADTQYF. For the CDR3, the DNA is TGCAGTGCTTATACGGGAGACGTTCAGGCAGATACGCAGTATTTT.

This clonotype has at least ten counts. This sequence joins TRBV11-2 and TRBJ2-5; D might be TRBD2 (5 bases). V dropped 6 bases and J dropped 2 bases, with 13 bases sitting between them. CDR3 size: 14 residues. Germline V gene data show CDR1 as SGHAT and CDR2 as FQNNGV. This CDR3 is CASSTRREQETQYF. CDR3 nucleotides: TGTGCCAGCAGTACAAGACGGGAACAAGAGACCCAGTACTTC.

The rearrangement joins TRBV3-1 to TRBJ2-3; 9 bases map to TRBD2. The CDR3 contains 15 residues. Germline loops: CDR1 LGHDT, CDR2 YNNKEL (reference sequence). V was clipped by 3 bases and J by 5 bases; unmatched bases: 6. DNA of the CDR3: TGTGCCAGCAGCCATCGCGGGAGGGCCGGAGATACGCAGTATTTT. This codes for CASSHRGRAGDTQYF.

This clonotype has a handful of counts. This rearrangement joins TRBV6-5 to TRBJ2-5, with 7 bases fitting TRBD2. The germline V gene encodes CDR1 MNHEY and CDR2 SVGAGI. Trimming removed 0 bases from V and 5 bases from J; junction bases left unmatched: 6. The CDR3 loop spans 15 amino acids. Here the CDR3 reads CASSYSLREGETQYF. CDR3 in DNA: TGTGCCAGCAGTTACTCTTTAAGGGAGGGCGAGACCCAGTACTTC.

The chain uses TRBV12-3 or TRBV12-4 and TRBJ2-7; TRBD1 matches 9 bases. This CDR3 has 15 amino acids. V shed 3 bases, J shed 2 bases, and the junction held 5 bases outside the gene matches. The CDR3 DNA sequence: TGTGCCAGCAGTTTGCGGACAGGGGCCGCCTACGAGCAGTACTTC. Translating it yields CASSLRTGAAYEQYF.

In its sample, this clonotype was seen many times. The chain recombines TRBV2 with TRBJ2-1; 9 nucleotides align to TRBD1. The CDR3 length is 13 residues. Germline loops: CDR1 SNHLY, CDR2 FYNNEI. V was pared by 7 bases and J by 10 bases, with 8 bases of the junction left unmatched. The CDR3 is CASKQGAINEQFF. CDR3 nucleotide sequence: TGTGCCAGCAAACAGGGGGCAATAAACGAGCAGTTCTTC. Variable domain in full (rest from reference TRBV2 and TRBJ2-1): EPEVTQTPSHQVTQMGQEVILRCVPISNHLYFYWYRQILGQKVEFLVSFYNNEISEKSEIFDDQFSVERPDGSNFTLKIRSTKLEDSAMYFCASKQGAINEQFFGPGTRLTVL.